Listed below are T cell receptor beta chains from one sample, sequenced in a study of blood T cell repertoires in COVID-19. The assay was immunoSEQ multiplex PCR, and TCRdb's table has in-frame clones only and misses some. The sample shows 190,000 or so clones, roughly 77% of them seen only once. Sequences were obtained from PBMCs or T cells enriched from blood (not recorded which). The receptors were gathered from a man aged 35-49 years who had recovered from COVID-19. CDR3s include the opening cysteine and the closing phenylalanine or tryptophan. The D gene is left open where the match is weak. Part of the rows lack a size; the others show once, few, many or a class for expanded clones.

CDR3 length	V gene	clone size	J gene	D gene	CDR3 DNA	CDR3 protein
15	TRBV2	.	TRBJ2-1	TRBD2	TGTGCCAGCCTAATAGCGGGGGGGCCGCAGAATTTATGGTTCTTC	CASLIAGGPQNLWFF
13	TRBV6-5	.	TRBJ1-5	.	TGTGCCAGCAGTTACAGGGGTGGCCAGCCCCAGCATTTT	CASSYRGGQPQHF
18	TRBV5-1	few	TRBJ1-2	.	TGCGCCAGCAGCTTGGATACCCGCGGGTTTAAGCTAAACTATGGCTACACCTTC	CASSLDTRGFKLNYGYTF
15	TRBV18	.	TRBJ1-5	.	TGTGCCAGCTCACCGTCGACTCCCAACAATCAGCCCCAGCATTTT	CASSPSTPNNQPQHF
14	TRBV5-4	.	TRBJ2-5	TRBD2	TGTGCCAGCAGCCTGGGACTAGGACAAGAGACCCAGTACTTC	CASSLGLGQETQYF
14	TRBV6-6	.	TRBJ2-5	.	TGTGCCAGCAGTTACGGGGACTTTCAAGAGACCCAGTACTTC	CASSYGDFQETQYF
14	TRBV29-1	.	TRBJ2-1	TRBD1	TGCAGCGCCCGGGACAGGGGGGCCTTTAATGAGCAGTTCTTC	CSARDRGAFNEQFF
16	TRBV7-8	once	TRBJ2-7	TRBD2	TGTGCCAGCAGCTTAGCGAGGACTAGCGGGCGATACGAGCAGTACTTC	CASSLARTSGRYEQYF
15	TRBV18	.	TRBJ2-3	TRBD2	TGTGCCAGCTCCCCAGGACTAGCCCGAGCCGATACGCAGTATTTT	CASSPGLARADTQYF
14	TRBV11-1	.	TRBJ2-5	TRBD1	TGTGCCAGCAGGTTCCGGGACAGGGGAGAGACCCAGTACTTC	CASRFRDRGETQYF
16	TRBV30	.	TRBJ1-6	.	TGTGCCTGGACAGGGCCCAGACTAAGGGGGAATTCACCCCTCCACTTT	CAWTGPRLRGNSPLHF
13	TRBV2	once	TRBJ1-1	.	TGTGCCAGCAGAGACAGCATGAACACTGAAGCTTTCTTT	CASRDSMNTEAFF
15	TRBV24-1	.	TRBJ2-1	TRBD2	TGTGCCACCAGTGTCGGGACTAGCGGTTACAATGAGCAGTTCTTC	CATSVGTSGYNEQFF